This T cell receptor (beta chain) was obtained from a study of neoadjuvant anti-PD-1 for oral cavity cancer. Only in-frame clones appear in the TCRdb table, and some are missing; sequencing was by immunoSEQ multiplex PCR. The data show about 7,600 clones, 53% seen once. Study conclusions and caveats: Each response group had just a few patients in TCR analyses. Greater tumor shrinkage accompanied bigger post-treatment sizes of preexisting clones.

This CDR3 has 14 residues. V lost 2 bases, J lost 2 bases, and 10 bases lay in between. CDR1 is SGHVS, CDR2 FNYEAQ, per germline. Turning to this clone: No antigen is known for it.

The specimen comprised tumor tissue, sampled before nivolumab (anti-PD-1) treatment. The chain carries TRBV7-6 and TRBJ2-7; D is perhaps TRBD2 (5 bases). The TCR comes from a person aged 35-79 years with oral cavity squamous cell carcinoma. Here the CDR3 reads CASSLSGRAYEQYF. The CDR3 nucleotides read TGTGCCAGCAGCTTATCGGGAAGGGCCTACGAGCAGTACTTC. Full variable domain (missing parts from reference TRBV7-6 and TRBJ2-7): GAGVSQSPRYKVTKRGQDVALRCDPISGHVSLYWYRQALGQGPEFLTYFNYEAQQDKSGLPNDRFSAERPEGSISTLTIQRTEQRDSAMYRCASSLSGRAYEQYFGPGTRLTVT.